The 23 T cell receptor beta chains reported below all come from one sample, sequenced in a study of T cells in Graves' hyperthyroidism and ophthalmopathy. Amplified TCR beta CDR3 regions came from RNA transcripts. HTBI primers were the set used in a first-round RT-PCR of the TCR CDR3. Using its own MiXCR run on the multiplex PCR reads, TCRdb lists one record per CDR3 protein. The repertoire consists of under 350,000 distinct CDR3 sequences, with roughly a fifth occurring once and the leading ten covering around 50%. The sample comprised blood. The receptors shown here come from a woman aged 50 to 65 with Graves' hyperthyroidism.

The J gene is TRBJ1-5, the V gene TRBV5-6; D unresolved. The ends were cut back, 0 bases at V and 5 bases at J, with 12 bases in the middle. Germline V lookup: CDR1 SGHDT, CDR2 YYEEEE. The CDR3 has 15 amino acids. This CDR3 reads CASSLGRFRDQPQHF. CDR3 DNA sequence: TGTGCCAGCAGCTTGGGTAGGTTTAGGGATCAGCCCCAGCATTTT.

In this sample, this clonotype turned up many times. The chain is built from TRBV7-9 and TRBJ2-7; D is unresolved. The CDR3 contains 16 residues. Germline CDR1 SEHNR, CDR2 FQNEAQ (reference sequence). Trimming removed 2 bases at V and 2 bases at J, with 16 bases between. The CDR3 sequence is CASSLYDGPGPYEQYF. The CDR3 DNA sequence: TGTGCCAGCAGCTTATATGACGGCCCCGGTCCCTACGAGCAGTACTTC.

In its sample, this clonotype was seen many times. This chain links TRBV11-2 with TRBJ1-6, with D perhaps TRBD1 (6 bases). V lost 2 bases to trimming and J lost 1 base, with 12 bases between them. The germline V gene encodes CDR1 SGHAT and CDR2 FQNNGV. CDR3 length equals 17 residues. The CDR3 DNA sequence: TGTGCCAGCAGCTTAACAAGGGGGAGTTCCTATAATTCACCCCTCCACTTT. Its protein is CASSLTRGSSYNSPLHF.

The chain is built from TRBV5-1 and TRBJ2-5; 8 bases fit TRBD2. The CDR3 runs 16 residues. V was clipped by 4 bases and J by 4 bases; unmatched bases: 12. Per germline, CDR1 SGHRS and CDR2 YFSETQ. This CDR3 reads CASSPTGQGTRETQYF. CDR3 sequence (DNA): TGCGCCAGCAGCCCAACAGGGCAAGGGACTAGAGAGACCCAGTACTTC.

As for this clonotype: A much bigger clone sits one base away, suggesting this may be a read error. CDR3 in DNA: TGTGCCAGCGGTAACGGTAAGGTACAGCCCCAGCATTTT. Its translation: CASGNGKVQPQHF. The chain carries TRBV6-1 and TRBJ1-5; D unclear. CDR1 MNHNS and CDR2 SASEGT come from the germline V gene. The CDR3 runs 13 residues. V was trimmed by 8 bases and J by 7 bases, leaving 15 bases between them.

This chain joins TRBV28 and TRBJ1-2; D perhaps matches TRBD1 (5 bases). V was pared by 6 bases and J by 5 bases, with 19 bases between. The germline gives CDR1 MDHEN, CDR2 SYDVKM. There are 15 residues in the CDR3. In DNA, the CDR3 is TGTGCCAGCAGGTCCGAAGCCGGGGGATTGTATGGCTACACCTTC. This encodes CASRSEAGGLYGYTF.

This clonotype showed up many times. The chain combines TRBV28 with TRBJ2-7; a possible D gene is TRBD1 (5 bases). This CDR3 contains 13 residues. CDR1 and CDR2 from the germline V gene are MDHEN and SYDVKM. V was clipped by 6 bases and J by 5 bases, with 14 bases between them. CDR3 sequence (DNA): TGTGCCAGCAGGTTAGGGGTCGGCAACGAGCAGTACTTC. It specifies CASRLGVGNEQYF.

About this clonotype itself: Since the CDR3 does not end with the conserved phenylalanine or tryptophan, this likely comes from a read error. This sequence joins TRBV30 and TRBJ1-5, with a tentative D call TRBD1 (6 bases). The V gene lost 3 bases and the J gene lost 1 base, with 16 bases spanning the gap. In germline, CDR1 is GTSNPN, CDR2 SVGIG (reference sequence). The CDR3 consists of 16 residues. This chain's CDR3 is CAWRGGAGASNQPQHL. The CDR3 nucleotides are TGTGCCTGGAGGGGGGGGGCAGGGGCGAGCAATCAGCCCCAGCATCTT.

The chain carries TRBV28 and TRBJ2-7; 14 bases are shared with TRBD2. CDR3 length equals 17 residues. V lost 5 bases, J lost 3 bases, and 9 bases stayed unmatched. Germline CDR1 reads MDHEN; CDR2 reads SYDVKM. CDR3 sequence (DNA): TGTGCCAGCAGTCCCATTACCGGGACTAGCGGGAGCTACGAGCAGTACTTC. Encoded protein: CASSPITGTSGSYEQYF.

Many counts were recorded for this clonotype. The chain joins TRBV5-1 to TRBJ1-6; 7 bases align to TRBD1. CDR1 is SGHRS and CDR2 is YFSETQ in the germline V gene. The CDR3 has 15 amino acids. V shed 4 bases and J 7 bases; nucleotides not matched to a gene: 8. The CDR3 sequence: CASSVTGTDNSPLHF. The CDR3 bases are TGCGCCAGCAGCGTAACCGGGACAGACAATTCACCCCTCCACTTT. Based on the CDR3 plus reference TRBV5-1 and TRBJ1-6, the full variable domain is KAGVTQTPRYLIKTRGQQVTLSCSPISGHRSVSWYQQTPGQGLQFLFEYFSETQRNKGNFPGRFSGRQFSNSRSEMNVSTLELGDSALYLCASSVTGTDNSPLHFGNGTRLTVT.

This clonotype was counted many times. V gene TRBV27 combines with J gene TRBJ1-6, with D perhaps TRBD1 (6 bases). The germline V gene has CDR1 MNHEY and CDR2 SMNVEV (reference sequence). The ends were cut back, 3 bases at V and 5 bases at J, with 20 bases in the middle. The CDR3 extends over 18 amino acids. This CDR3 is CASSFNRAARNNNSPLHF. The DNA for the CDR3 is TGTGCCAGCAGTTTTAACAGGGCGGCCCGGAATAATAATTCACCCCTCCACTTT.

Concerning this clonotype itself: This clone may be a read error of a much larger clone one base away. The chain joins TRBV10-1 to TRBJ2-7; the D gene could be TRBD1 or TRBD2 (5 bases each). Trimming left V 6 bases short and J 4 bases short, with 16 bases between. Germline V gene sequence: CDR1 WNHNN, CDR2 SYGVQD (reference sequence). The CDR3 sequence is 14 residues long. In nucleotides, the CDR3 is TGCGCCAGCAGCGTCGGGGCGGAGAATTACGAGCAGTACTTC. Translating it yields CASSVGAENYEQYF.

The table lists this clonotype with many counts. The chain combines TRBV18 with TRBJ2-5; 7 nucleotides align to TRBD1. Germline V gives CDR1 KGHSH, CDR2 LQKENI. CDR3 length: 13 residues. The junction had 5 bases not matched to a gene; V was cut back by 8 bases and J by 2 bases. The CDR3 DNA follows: TGTGCCAGCAGCCCGACAGGGCAAGAGACCCAGTACTTC. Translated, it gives CASSPTGQETQYF.

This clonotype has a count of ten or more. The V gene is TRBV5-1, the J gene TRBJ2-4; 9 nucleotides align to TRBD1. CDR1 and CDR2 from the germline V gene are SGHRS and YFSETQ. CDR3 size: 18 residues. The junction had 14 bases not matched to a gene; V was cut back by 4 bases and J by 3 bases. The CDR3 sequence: CASSHTGGRQGVKNIQYF. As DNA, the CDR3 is TGCGCCAGCAGCCATACAGGGGGCCGACAGGGCGTCAAAAACATTCAGTACTTC.

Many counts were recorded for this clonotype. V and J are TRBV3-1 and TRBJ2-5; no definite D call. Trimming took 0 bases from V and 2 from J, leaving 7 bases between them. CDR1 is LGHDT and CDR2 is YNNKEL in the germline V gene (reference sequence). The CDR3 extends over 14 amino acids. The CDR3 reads CASSQDASQETQYF. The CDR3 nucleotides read TGTGCCAGCAGCCAAGACGCTAGTCAAGAGACCCAGTACTTC.

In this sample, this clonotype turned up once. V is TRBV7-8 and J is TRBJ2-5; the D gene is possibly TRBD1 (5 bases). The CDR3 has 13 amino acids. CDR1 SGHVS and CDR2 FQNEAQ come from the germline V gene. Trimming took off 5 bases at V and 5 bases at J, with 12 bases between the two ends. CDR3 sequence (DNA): TGTGCCAGCAGCGGACACGGCGAGGAGACCCAGTACTTC. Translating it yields CASSGHGEETQYF. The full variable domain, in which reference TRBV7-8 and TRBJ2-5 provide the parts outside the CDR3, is GAGVSQSPRYKVAKRGQDVALRCDPISGHVSLFWYQQALGQGPEFLTYFQNEAQLDKSGLPSDRFFAERPEGSVSTLKIQRTQQEDSAVYLCASSGHGEETQYFGPGTRLLVL.

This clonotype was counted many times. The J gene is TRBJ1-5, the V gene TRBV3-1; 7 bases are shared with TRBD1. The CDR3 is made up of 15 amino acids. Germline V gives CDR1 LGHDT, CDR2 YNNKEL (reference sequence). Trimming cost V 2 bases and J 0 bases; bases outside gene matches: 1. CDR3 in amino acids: CASSQTGDSNQPQHF. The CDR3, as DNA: TGTGCCAGCAGCCAAACAGGGGATAGCAATCAGCCCCAGCATTTT.

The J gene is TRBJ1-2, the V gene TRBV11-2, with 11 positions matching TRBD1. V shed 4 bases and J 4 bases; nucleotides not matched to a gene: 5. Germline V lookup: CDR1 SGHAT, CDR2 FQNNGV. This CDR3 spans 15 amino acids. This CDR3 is CASSSSGTGGYGYTF. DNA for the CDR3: TGTGCCAGCAGCTCATCCGGGACAGGGGGCTATGGCTACACCTTC.

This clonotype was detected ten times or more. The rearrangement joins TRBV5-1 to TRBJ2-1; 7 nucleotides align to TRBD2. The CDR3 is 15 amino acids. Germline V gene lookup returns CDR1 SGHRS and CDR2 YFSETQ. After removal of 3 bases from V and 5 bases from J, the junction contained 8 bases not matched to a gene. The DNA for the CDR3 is TGCGCCAGCAGCTCGGGACCCGGGGGGAACAATGAGCAGTTCTTC. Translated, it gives CASSSGPGGNNEQFF.

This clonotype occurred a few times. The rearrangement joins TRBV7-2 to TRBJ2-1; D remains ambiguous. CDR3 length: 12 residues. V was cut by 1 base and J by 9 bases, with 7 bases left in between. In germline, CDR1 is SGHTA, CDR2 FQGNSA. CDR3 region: CASSLGGFEQFF. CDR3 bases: TGTGCCAGCAGCTTAGGCGGTTTTGAGCAGTTCTTC. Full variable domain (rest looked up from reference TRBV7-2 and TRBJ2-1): GAGVSQSPSNKVTEKGKDVELRCDPISGHTALYWYRQSLGQGLEFLIYFQGNSAPDKSGLPSDRFSAERTGGSVSTLTIQRTQQEDSAVYLCASSLGGFEQFFGPGTRLTVL.

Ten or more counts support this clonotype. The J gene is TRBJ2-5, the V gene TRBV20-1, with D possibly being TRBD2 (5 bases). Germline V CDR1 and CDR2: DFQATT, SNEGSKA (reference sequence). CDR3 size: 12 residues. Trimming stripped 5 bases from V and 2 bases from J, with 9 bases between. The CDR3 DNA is TGCAGTGCTTACCGGGGACAAGAGACCCAGTACTTC. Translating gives CSAYRGQETQYF.

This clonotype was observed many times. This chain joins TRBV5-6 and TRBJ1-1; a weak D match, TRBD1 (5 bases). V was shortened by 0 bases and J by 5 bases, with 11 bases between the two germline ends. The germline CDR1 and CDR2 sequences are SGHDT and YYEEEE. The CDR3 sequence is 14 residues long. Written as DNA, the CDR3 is TGTGCCAGCAGCTTGGGCCCCGAGGGGACTGAAGCTTTCTTT. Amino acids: CASSLGPEGTEAFF.

The CDR3: CASSSRDFKETQYF. For the CDR3, the DNA is TGCGCCAGCAGCTCACGGGACTTTAAAGAGACCCAGTACTTC. V gene TRBV5-1 combines with J gene TRBJ2-5; D is perhaps TRBD2 (6 bases). This CDR3 has 14 amino acids. V lost 3 bases and J 3 bases, leaving 12 bases between the germline ends. The germline V gene encodes CDR1 SGHRS and CDR2 YFSETQ.